This T cell receptor beta chain was recorded in a study of early T cells in non-severe SARS-CoV-2 infection. In the library, individual cDNA molecules carried attached unique molecular identifiers. TCRdb re-called the 5' RACE reads through MiXCR, storing one row per CDR3 protein. The sample lists tens of thousands of distinct CDR3 sequences, 6.5% to 7.5% seen once, with roughly 5.6% in the top ten. General study points: Reliance on VDJdb matching favored anti-spike CD8 responses; private and CD4 specificities were missed.

This clonotype was found many times. Its antigen is undetermined. One end of the junction varies from germline; a read error may be responsible. The CDR3 sequence is 12 residues long. This receptor was obtained from an adult who was a healthcare worker with PCR-confirmed SARS-CoV-2 infection or an uninfected control (not recorded which). The sample here was whole blood, taken at baseline. The gene calls are TRBV12-3 or TRBV12-4 and TRBJ1-3, with D unclear. The CDR3 DNA sequence: TGTGCCAGCAGCACTGGTGGAGACACCATATATTTT. Protein sequence: CASSTGGDTIYF.